Sequencing of this TCR beta chain was carried out in a study of radiation and T cells in renal cell carcinoma. The CDR3 is 15 amino acids. Germline CDR1 SGDLS, CDR2 YYNGEE. V gave up 4 bases and J gave up 1 base, with 14 bases separating them. Here immunoSEQ multiplex PCR was the method, and the copy in TCRdb shows in-frame clones only, minus some. The sample includes roughly 130,000 clones, 75% to 90% of them seen just once. Time point denoted: blood 2 weeks post-SBRT. Indicated treatment: 15 Gy SBRT to primary tumor, nephrectomy 4 weeks later. The genes are TRBV9 and TRBJ1-2; perhaps TRBD1 as D (6 bases). Sequenced here: blood, sampled from a patient whose treatment included radiotherapy and nephrectomy. The clonotype originates from a woman aged 55 to 70 with renal cell carcinoma. For the CDR3, the DNA is TGTGCCAGCAGCCCCTACCCGGACAGTAACTATGGCTACACCTTC. This codes for CASSPYPDSNYGYTF.